This T cell receptor beta chain came from a study of shared clonotypes between healthy human individuals. Trimming pared 6 bases from V and 1 base from J, leaving 22 bases between. The germline CDR1 and CDR2 sequences are MNHEY and SMNVEV (reference sequence). The CDR3 loop spans 18 amino acids. With respect to this clone: Its cognate antigen is unknown.

Per the original methods: ImmunoSEQ junction-only sequences lacked quality scores, so their filtering differed. Sequencing used immunoSEQ multiplex PCR; TCRdb keeps in-frame clones, though not all of them. That table gives V, J and clone size, and the DNA gave D and trimming. In the table there are roughly 2.6 million clones, around 90% of which are singletons. Study-wide results and caveats: Sampling included only blood; tissue repertoires likely differ.

The sample taken for sequencing was naive CD4+ T cells sorted from blood. Subset here: CD45RA+ positively selected. The V and J genes are TRBV27 and TRBJ1-5, with D tentatively TRBD1 (6 bases). This receptor was obtained from a man between 18 and 29 years old in good health. As DNA, the CDR3 is TGTGCCAGCAGCCCCAGGTTCGGGGGGCTCGGCAGCAATCAGCCCCAGCATTTT. This gives the protein CASSPRFGGLGSNQPQHF.